This T cell receptor beta chain is from a study of metastatic and nonmetastatic thyroid tumors. On the study more broadly: Repertoires from malignant and benign thyroid patients were compared across blood and tumor or nodule tissue.

Each patient came to thyroid surgery without any prior treatment (of any kind). The sample holds many counts of this clone. The CDR3 covers 15 residues. V lost 0 bases and J lost 9, with 15 bases in between. Germline CDR1 reads SGDLS; CDR2 reads YYNGEE. TCRdb reprocessed the PCR reads using MiXCR. The table has about 69,000 clones, approximately 15% seen once; the top ten hold more than 6.5%. J is TRBJ2-2 and V is TRBV9; no definite D call. The source material was blood. The receptor comes from a male donor with papillary thyroid cancer or a benign thyroid nodule (not recorded which). Some clones in this sample may be carry-over from other donors' samples. CDR3 in amino acids: CASSVAGEITRELFF. The CDR3 DNA follows: TGTGCCAGCAGCGTAGCTGGGGAAATAACCCGGGAGCTGTTTTTT. The whole variable domain, remainder taken from reference TRBV9 and TRBJ2-2, is DSGVTQTPKHLITATGQRVTLRCSPRSGDLSVYWYQQSLDQGLQFLIQYYNGEERAKGNILERFSAQQFPDLHSELNLSSLELGDSALYFCASSVAGEITRELFFGEGSRLTVL.